Following are 27 T cell receptor beta chains from one sample sequenced in a study of identical twins. TCRdb reprocessed the 5' RACE reads with MiXCR, giving one entry per CDR3 protein. The sample includes roughly 1,500,000 distinct CDR3 sequences, more than 30% of them seen just once. The specimen sequenced was cord blood. The receptors were sampled from a newborn girl in good health.

DNA for the CDR3: TGTGCCAGCAGTTTCGCGGGGGATCAGCCCCAGCATTTT. Translation gives CASSFAGDQPQHF. The chain joins TRBV28 to TRBJ1-5; perhaps TRBD1 as D (5 bases). The germline V and J ends were trimmed by 3 bases and 5 bases, with 8 bases remaining between them. The CDR3 consists of 13 residues. Germline CDR1 reads MDHEN; CDR2 reads SYDVKM.

This clonotype was detected only a few times. This rearrangement joins TRBV3-1 to TRBJ2-1; maybe TRBD2 (6 bases). The germline V gene has CDR1 LGHDT and CDR2 YNNKEL (reference sequence). The CDR3 is 13 residues long. V was trimmed by 8 bases and J by 3 bases, leaving 11 bases between them. In DNA, the CDR3 is TGTGCCAGCTGCTCCGGGGGCTACAATGAGCAGTTCTTC. Translating gives CASCSGGYNEQFF.

This sequence joins TRBV5-1 and TRBJ2-2; TRBD2 agrees at 7 bases. Germline trimming cut 2 bases from V and 4 bases from J; bases unmatched to any gene: 8. Germline V gene sequence: CDR1 SGHRS, CDR2 YFSETQ. There are 16 residues in the CDR3. Written as DNA, the CDR3 is TGCGCCAGCAGCTTTGTGGCGGGAGCTACCACCGGGGAGCTGTTTTTT. Encoded protein: CASSFVAGATTGELFF.

In this sample, this clonotype turned up a few times. The junction and the germline gene differ at one end; a read error may be behind it. This rearrangement joins TRBV12-3 or TRBV12-4 to TRBJ1-2, with 7 bases aligning to TRBD1. CDR3 length: 15 residues. In DNA form, the CDR3 reads TGTGCCAGCAGTGTAGCCGCGACAGGGAACTATGGCTACACCTTC. It specifies CASSVAATGNYGYTF.

This chain joins TRBV28 and TRBJ2-1; no clear D. This CDR3 has 16 amino acids. The germline gives CDR1 MDHEN, CDR2 SYDVKM. The V gene lost 1 base and the J gene lost 0 bases, with 10 bases spanning the gap. Here the CDR3 reads CASSLFRLSSYNEQFF. The CDR3 DNA reads as TGTGCCAGCAGTTTATTTCGCCTTAGCTCCTACAATGAGCAGTTCTTC.

The chain employs TRBV4-1 and TRBJ1-4; possible D gene TRBD1, 5 bases. V was trimmed by 2 bases and J by 3 bases, leaving 13 bases between them. The germline V gene has CDR1 MGHRA and CDR2 YSYEKL. This CDR3 has 16 amino acids. This CDR3 is CASSQRSTGANEKLFF. As DNA, the CDR3 is TGCGCCAGCAGCCAAAGGAGTACAGGAGCTAATGAAAAACTGTTTTTT.

This clonotype was found many times. The J gene is TRBJ2-3, the V gene TRBV10-3; possibly TRBD2 for D (6 bases). The CDR3 contains 15 residues. CDR1 and CDR2 (germline): ENHRY, SYGVKD. V gave up 0 bases and J gave up 2 bases, with 9 bases separating them. The CDR3 nucleotides read TGTGCCATCAGTGAGTCGGAGGGATACACAGATACGCAGTATTTT. Amino acid sequence: CAISESEGYTDTQYF.

This chain uses TRBV27 with TRBJ2-7, with a possible D match to TRBD1 (5 bases). CDR1 MNHEY and CDR2 SMNVEV come from the germline V gene (reference sequence). Between the trimmed V and J ends, which lost 2 bases and 3 bases, there was a span of 11 bases. CDR3 length: 14 amino acids. In DNA, the CDR3 is TGTGCCAGCAGTTTAAAGGGGATTAACTACGAGCAGTACTTC. Translating it yields CASSLKGINYEQYF.

V and J are TRBV14 and TRBJ2-5; 8 positions agree with TRBD2. The CDR3 has 13 amino acids. Losses at the gene ends were 1 base for V and 5 bases for J; bases not matched to a gene: 0. The germline V gene has CDR1 SGHDN and CDR2 FVKESK. The CDR3 coding sequence is TGTGCCAGCAGCCAAGCTAGCGGGGAGACCCAGTACTTC. Translation gives CASSQASGETQYF.

The CDR3 DNA follows: TGTGCCAGCAGCCTTCTCCGTCCCCACAGGGGGAAAAATTCACCCCTCCACTTT. Protein: CASSLLRPHRGKNSPLHF. The V and J genes are TRBV7-8 and TRBJ1-6; 8 bases align to TRBD1. V shed 5 bases, J shed 7 bases, and the junction held 16 bases outside the gene matches. Per the germline V gene, CDR1 is SGHVS and CDR2 is FQNEAQ. The CDR3 covers 18 residues.

This clonotype appeared a few times. The chain joins TRBV28 to TRBJ1-2; D is possibly TRBD1 (5 bases). The CDR3 runs to 14 residues. Germline CDR1 reads MDHEN; CDR2 reads SYDVKM. V dropped 6 bases and J dropped 5 bases, with 16 bases sitting between them. CDR3 DNA: TGTGCCAGCAGCTCCCTAGTGGGGGGGTATGGCTACACCTTC. Protein sequence: CASSSLVGGYGYTF.

The chain combines TRBV12-3 or TRBV12-4 with TRBJ2-3; D possibly matches TRBD1 or TRBD2 (6 bases each). CDR3 size: 18 residues. Trimming cost V 6 bases and J 2 bases, with 24 bases left between them. The CDR3 sequence: CASSLPLGGGVVTDTQYF. For the CDR3, the DNA is TGTGCCAGCAGCCTACCCCTTGGGGGCGGGGTTGTCACAGATACGCAGTATTTT.

The rearrangement joins TRBV18 to TRBJ2-2, with D hard to call. This CDR3 has 14 residues. Deletions cut 5 bases from V and 1 base from J, with 8 bases between. Per germline, CDR1 KGHSH and CDR2 LQKENI. CDR3 nucleotide sequence: TGTGCCAGCTCAACTGTTCAGAACACCGGGGAGCTGTTTTTT. It yields the protein CASSTVQNTGELFF.

This clonotype was counted between two and nine times. For the CDR3, the DNA is TGTGCCAGCAGGGTGGGGGGCACTGAAGCTTTCTTT. This encodes CASRVGGTEAFF. V gene TRBV6-6 combines with J gene TRBJ1-1; possible D gene TRBD1, 5 bases. The germline V gene has CDR1 MNHNY and CDR2 SVGAGI (reference sequence). CDR3 length equals 12 residues. Trimming took off 6 bases at V and 4 bases at J, with 9 bases between the two ends.

The chain combines TRBV6-1 with TRBJ2-5; TRBD2 aligns across 9 bases. J was trimmed by 6 bases and V by 2 bases; bases with no gene match: 10. Germline assignment: CDR1 MNHNS and CDR2 SASEGT. This CDR3 contains 16 residues. DNA of the CDR3: TGTGCCAGCAGTGAACAGTGGAGCGGGGGGTCGCAGACCCAGTACTTC. The encoded protein is CASSEQWSGGSQTQYF.

As to this clonotype: This may stem from a read error, because a much larger clone lies one nucleotide away. The V call is TRBV29-1, the J call TRBJ1-2; TRBD1 agrees at 8 bases. J lost 8 bases, V lost 8 bases, and 7 bases had no gene match. The CDR3 extends over 11 amino acids. Germline loops: CDR1 SQVTM, CDR2 ANQGSEA. As DNA, the CDR3 is TGCAGCATGGGCAGGGGGCGAGGCTACACCTTC. Its protein is CSMGRGRGYTF.

The chain recombines TRBV10-3 with TRBJ2-7; TRBD2 aligns across 11 bases. This CDR3 has 20 amino acids. V trimming: 2 bases; J trimming: 7 bases; junction bases outside the gene matches: 22. Germline CDR1 is ENHRY and CDR2 is SYGVKD. CDR3 residues: CAISEGLGTSGQEGYNEQYF. CDR3 nucleotides: TGTGCCATCAGTGAGGGGTTGGGGACTAGCGGCCAGGAGGGGTACAATGAGCAGTACTTC.

This clonotype has a handful of counts. This chain uses TRBV7-2 with TRBJ2-7, with D uncertain. CDR3 length: 14 residues. V was cut by 1 base and J by 7 bases, with 14 bases left in between. Germline CDR1 SGHTA, CDR2 FQGNSA. The CDR3: CASSLVFGIGEQYF. DNA for the CDR3: TGTGCCAGCAGCTTAGTTTTCGGTATAGGGGAGCAGTACTTC.

CDR3 protein: CASSYSSTNEKLFF. DNA for the CDR3: TGTGCCAGCAGTTACTCTAGTACTAATGAAAAACTGTTTTTT. The rearrangement uses TRBV6-5 and TRBJ1-4, with no clear D. The V end was cut by 0 bases, the J end by 2 bases, with 4 bases between. CDR1 and CDR2 from the germline V gene are MNHEY and SVGAGI. This CDR3 region has 14 residues.

V usage is TRBV20-1 and J usage is TRBJ1-2; D gene ambiguous. The germline V gene encodes CDR1 DFQATT and CDR2 SNEGSKA (reference sequence). V shed 8 bases and J shed 8 bases, with 15 bases lying between them. The CDR3 sequence is 11 residues long. The CDR3 is CSSPQAGGYTF. CDR3 in DNA: TGCAGTTCACCCCAGGCGGGGGGCTACACCTTC.

A few counts support this clonotype. The chain uses TRBV7-9 and TRBJ1-2; the D gene is possibly TRBD1 (5 bases). The CDR3 runs to 14 residues. With 5 bases removed from V and 3 bases from J, the gap between germline ends came to 13 bases. Germline V gene sequence: CDR1 SEHNR, CDR2 FQNEAQ (reference sequence). The CDR3 bases are TGTGCCAGCAGCGTGAGGGGTTTTTACTATGGCTACACCTTC. This gives the protein CASSVRGFYYGYTF.

This clonotype has a handful of counts. V gene TRBV24-1 combines with J gene TRBJ2-5, with TRBD2 matching 14 bases. V shed 4 bases and J 4 bases; nucleotides not matched to a gene: 1. The CDR3 runs to 15 residues. The germline CDR1 and CDR2 sequences are KGHDR and SFDVKD. This CDR3 is CATSEGLAGVETQYF. The CDR3 DNA reads as TGTGCCACCAGTGAGGGACTAGCGGGAGTAGAGACCCAGTACTTC.

V is TRBV5-1 and J is TRBJ2-4; unclear D gene. The V end was cut by 4 bases, the J end by 3 bases, with 11 bases between. This CDR3 is built from 14 residues. Germline CDR1 is SGHRS and CDR2 is YFSETQ. The CDR3 sequence: CASSPVAGKNIQYF. The CDR3 DNA sequence: TGCGCCAGCAGCCCGGTAGCTGGCAAAAACATTCAGTACTTC. Drawing the rest from reference TRBV5-1 and TRBJ2-4, the complete variable domain is KAGVTQTPRYLIKTRGQQVTLSCSPISGHRSVSWYQQTPGQGLQFLFEYFSETQRNKGNFPGRFSGRQFSNSRSEMNVSTLELGDSALYLCASSPVAGKNIQYFGAGTRLSVL.

This clonotype was seen more than once but under ten times. The V call is TRBV20-1, the J call TRBJ1-2; 9 bases agree with TRBD1. The CDR3 spans 14 residues. Germline-derived CDR1 and CDR2 are DFQATT and SNEGSKA (reference sequence). The V segment lost 3 bases and the J segment 4 bases; nucleotides outside the gene matches: 6. The CDR3 region is CSASTGGAFYGYTF. The CDR3 region has the DNA TGCAGTGCTAGCACAGGGGGCGCCTTCTATGGCTACACCTTC.

Concerning this clonotype: Germline and junction disagree at one end, which may indicate a read error. This chain connects TRBV6-2 or TRBV6-3 to TRBJ2-1; TRBD1 matches 7 bases. This CDR3 region has 13 residues. Germline CDR1 reads MNHEY; CDR2 reads SVGEGT. The CDR3 is CTSRADRVGEQFF. CDR3 bases: TGTACCAGCAGAGCCGACAGGGTCGGTGAGCAGTTCTTC.

This chain uses TRBV4-1 with TRBJ2-5; TRBD1 might be the D (6 bases). TRBJ2-7 matches the DNA end more closely, so the J call is doubtful. Germline CDR1 and CDR2: MGHRA and YSYEKL. The CDR3 length is 15 residues. The CDR3 loop is CASSQSPQGGDEQYF. The CDR3 DNA follows: TGCGCCAGCAGCCAAAGCCCACAGGGTGGAGACGAGCAGTACTTC.

The V call is TRBV3-1, the J call TRBJ1-2, with a tentative D call TRBD1 (5 bases). Germline CDR1 LGHDT, CDR2 YNNKEL (reference sequence). The CDR3 is made up of 14 amino acids. Trimming took 4 bases from V and 5 from J, leaving 14 bases between them. The CDR3: CASSRLEGRYGYTF. The CDR3 nucleotides read TGTGCCAGCAGCCGGTTAGAGGGACGGTATGGCTACACCTTC.